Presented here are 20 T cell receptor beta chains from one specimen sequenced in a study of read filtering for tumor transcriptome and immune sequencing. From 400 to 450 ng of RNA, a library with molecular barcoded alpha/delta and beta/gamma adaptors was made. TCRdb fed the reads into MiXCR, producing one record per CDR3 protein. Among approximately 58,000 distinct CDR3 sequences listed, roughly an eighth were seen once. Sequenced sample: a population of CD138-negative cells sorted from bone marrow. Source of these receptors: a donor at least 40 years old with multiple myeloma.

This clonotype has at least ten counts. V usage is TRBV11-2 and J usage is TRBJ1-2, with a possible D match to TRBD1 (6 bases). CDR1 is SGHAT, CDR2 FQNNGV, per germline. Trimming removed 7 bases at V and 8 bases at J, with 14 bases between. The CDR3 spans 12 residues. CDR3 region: CASNGAGVGYTF. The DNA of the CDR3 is TGTGCCAGCAACGGCGCAGGGGTAGGCTACACCTTC.

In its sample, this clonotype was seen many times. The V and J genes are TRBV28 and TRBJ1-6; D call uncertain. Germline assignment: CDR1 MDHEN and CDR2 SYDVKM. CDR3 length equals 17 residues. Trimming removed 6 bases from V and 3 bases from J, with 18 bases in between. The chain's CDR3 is CASSYGRALRYNSPLHF. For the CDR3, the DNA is TGTGCCAGCAGCTATGGGAGGGCCCTACGCTATAATTCACCCCTCCACTTT. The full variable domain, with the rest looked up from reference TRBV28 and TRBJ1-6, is DVKVTQSSRYLVKRTGEKVFLECVQDMDHENMFWYRQDPGLGLRLIYFSYDVKMKEKGDIPEGYSVSREKKERFSLILESASTNQTSMYLCASSYGRALRYNSPLHFGNGTRLTVT.

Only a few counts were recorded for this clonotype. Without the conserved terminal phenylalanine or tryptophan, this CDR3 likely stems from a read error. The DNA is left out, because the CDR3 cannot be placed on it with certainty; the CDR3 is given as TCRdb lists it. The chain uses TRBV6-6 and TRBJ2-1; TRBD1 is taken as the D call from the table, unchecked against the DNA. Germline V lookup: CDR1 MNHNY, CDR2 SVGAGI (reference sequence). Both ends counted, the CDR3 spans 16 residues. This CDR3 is CASSSLGQGMNNEQLY.

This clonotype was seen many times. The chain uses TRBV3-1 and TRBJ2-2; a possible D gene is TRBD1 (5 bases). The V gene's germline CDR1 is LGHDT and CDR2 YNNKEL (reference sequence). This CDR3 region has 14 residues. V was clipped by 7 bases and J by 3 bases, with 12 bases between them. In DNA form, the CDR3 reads TGTGCCAGCAAGAAGGGGTCGTACACCGGGGAGCTGTTTTTT. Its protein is CASKKGSYTGELFF. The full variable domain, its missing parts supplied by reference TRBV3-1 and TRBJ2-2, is DTAVSQTPKYLVTQMGNDKSIKCEQNLGHDTMYWYKQDSKKFLKIMFSYNNKELIINETVPNRFSPKSPDKAHLNLHINSLELGDSAVYFCASKKGSYTGELFFGEGSRLTVL.

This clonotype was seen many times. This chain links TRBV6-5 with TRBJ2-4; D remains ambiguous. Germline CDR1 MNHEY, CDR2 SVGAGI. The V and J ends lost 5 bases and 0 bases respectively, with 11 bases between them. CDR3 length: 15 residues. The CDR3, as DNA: TGTGCCAGCAGTCAAGCTCATAGAGCCAAAAACATTCAGTACTTC. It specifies CASSQAHRAKNIQYF.

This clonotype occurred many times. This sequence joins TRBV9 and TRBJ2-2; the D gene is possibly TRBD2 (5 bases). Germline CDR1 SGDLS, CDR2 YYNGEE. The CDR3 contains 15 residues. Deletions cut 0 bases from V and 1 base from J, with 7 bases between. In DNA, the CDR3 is TGTGCCAGCAGCGTAGGTGGAGGGAACACCGGGGAGCTGTTTTTT. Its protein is CASSVGGGNTGELFF. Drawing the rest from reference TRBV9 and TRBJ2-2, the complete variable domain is DSGVTQTPKHLITATGQRVTLRCSPRSGDLSVYWYQQSLDQGLQFLIQYYNGEERAKGNILERFSAQQFPDLHSELNLSSLELGDSALYFCASSVGGGNTGELFFGEGSRLTVL.

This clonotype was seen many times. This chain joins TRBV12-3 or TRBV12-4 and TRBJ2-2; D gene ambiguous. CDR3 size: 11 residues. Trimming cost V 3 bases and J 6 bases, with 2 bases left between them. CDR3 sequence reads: CASSFSGELFF. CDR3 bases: TGTGCCAGCAGTTTTTCCGGGGAGCTGTTTTTT.

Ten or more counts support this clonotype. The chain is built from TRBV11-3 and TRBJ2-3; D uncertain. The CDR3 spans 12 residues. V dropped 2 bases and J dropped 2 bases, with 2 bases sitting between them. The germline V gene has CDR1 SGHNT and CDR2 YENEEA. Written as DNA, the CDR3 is TGTGCCAGCAGCTTACACACAGATACGCAGTATTTT. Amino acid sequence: CASSLHTDTQYF.

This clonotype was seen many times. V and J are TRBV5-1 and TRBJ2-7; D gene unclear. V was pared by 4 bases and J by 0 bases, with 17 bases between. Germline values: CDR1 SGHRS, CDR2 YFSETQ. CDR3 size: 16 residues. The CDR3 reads CASSPPLQPSSYEQYF. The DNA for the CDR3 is TGCGCCAGCAGCCCCCCCCTACAGCCCAGCTCCTACGAGCAGTACTTC.

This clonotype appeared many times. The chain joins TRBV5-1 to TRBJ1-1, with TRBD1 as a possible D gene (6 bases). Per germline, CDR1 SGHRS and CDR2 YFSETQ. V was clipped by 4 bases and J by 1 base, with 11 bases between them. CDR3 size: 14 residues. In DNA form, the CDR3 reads TGCGCCAGCAGCCTCGGACAGCCGAACACTGAAGCTTTCTTT. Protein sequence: CASSLGQPNTEAFF.

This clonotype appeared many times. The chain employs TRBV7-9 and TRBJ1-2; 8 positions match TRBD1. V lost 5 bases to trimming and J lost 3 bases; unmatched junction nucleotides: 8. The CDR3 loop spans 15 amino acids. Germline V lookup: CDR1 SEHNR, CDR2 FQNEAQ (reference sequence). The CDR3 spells CASSPTQGADYGYTF. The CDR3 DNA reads TGTGCCAGCAGCCCGACCCAGGGGGCTGACTATGGCTACACCTTC.

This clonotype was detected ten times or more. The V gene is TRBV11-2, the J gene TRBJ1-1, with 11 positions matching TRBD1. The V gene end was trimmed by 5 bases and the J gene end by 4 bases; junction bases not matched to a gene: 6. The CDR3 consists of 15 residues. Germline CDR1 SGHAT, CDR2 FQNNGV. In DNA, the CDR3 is TGTGCCAGCAGCGTAGCCGGGACAGGGGGCACTGAAGCTTTCTTT. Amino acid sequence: CASSVAGTGGTEAFF.

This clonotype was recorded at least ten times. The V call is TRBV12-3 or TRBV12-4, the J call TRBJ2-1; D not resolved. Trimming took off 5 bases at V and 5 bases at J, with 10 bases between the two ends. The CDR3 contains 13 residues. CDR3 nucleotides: TGTGCCAGCAGTAAAAGTAGGGACAATGAGCAGTTCTTC. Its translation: CASSKSRDNEQFF.

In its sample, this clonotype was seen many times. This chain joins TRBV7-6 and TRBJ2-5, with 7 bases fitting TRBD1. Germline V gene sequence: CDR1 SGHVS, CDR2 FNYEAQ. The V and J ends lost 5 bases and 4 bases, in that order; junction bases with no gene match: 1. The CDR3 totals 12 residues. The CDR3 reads CASSTGAETQYF. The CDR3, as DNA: TGTGCCAGCAGCACAGGGGCAGAGACCCAGTACTTC.

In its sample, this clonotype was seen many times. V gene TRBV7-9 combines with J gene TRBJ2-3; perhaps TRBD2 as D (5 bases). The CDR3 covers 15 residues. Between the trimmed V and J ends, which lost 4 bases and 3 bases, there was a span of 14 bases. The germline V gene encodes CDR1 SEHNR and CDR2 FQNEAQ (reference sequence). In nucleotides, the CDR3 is TGTGCCAGCAGCTCTGCGGGCGACATAACAGATACGCAGTATTTT. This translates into CASSSAGDITDTQYF.

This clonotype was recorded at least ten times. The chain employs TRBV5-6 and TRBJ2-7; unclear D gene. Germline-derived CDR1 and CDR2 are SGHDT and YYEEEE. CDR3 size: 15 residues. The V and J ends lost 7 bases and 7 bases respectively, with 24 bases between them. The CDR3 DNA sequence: TGTGCCAGCCTGAGATCGGGCCAGACCGTTTGGGAGCAGTACTTC. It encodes CASLRSGQTVWEQYF.

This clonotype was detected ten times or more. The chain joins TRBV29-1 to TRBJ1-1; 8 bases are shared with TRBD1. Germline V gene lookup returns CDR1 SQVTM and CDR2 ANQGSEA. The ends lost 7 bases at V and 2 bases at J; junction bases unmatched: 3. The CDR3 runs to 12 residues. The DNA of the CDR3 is TGCAGCGGTGACAGGGGAAACACTGAAGCTTTCTTT. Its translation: CSGDRGNTEAFF.

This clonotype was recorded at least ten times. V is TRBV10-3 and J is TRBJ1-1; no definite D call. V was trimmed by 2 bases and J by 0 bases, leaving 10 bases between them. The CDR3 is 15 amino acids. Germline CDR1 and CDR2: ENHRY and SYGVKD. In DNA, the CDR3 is TGTGCCATCAGTGAGACACCGACAATGAACACTGAAGCTTTCTTT. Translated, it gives CAISETPTMNTEAFF.

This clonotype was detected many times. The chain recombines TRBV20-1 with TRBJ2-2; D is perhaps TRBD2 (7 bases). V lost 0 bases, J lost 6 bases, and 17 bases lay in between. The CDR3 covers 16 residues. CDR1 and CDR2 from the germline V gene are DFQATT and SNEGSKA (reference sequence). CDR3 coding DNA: TGCAGTGCTAGAGAAATTTATGGGGGGGGCGCCGGGGAGCTGTTTTTT. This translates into CSAREIYGGGAGELFF.

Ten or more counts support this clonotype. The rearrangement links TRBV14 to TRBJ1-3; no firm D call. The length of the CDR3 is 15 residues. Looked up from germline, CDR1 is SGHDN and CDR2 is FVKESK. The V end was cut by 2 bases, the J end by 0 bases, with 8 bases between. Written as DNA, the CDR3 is TGTGCCAGCAGCCAAACGCCTTACTCTGGAAACACCATATATTTT. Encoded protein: CASSQTPYSGNTIYF.